Presented here are 9 T cell receptor beta chains from one specimen sequenced in a study of blood T cell repertoires in COVID-19. The protocol was immunoSEQ multiplex PCR, while the TCRdb copy is restricted to in-frame clones and leaves out a portion. The data show some 250,000 clones, 70% to 90% seen once. Material for sequencing was peripheral blood. Receptors originate from a woman aged 70-85 years with active or convalescent COVID-19.

The rearrangement uses TRBV19 and TRBJ2-1; D perhaps matches TRBD2 (7 bases). Germline assignment: CDR1 LNHDA and CDR2 SQIVND (reference sequence). This CDR3 comprises 17 residues. Trimming pared 3 bases from V and 1 base from J, leaving 16 bases between. CDR3 in amino acids: CASSIPGGGVSYNEQFF. DNA for the CDR3: TGTGCCAGTAGTATCCCGGGGGGCGGTGTATCCTACAATGAGCAGTTCTTC. Full variable domain (outside the CDR3, taken from reference TRBV19 and TRBJ2-1): DGGITQSPKYLFRKEGQNVTLSCEQNLNHDAMYWYRQDPGQGLRLIYYSQIVNDFQKGDIAEGYSVSREKKESFPLTVTSAQKNPTAFYLCASSIPGGGVSYNEQFFGPGTRLTVL.

The V call is TRBV11-2, the J call TRBJ1-1; D is uncertain. V lost 5 bases and J lost 1, with 8 bases in between. The CDR3 totals 13 residues. Germline-derived CDR1 and CDR2 are SGHAT and FQNNGV. In DNA form, the CDR3 reads TGTGCCAGCAGCGCGCAAGAGAACACTGAAGCTTTCTTT. Translating it yields CASSAQENTEAFF.

This chain uses TRBV7-9 with TRBJ2-7, with TRBD2 matching over 7 bases. CDR1 is SEHNR and CDR2 is FQNEAQ in the germline V gene (reference sequence). The CDR3 runs 13 residues. V dropped 3 bases and J dropped 3; count of bases not matched to a gene: 2. The CDR3 region is CASSFGGIYEQYF. The CDR3 bases are TGTGCCAGCAGCTTCGGGGGGATCTACGAGCAGTACTTC.

The V and J genes are TRBV19 and TRBJ2-7; maybe TRBD2 (6 bases). V dropped 5 bases and J dropped 8 bases, with 16 bases sitting between them. There are 13 residues in the CDR3. The germline V gene encodes CDR1 LNHDA and CDR2 SQIVND (reference sequence). The CDR3 DNA reads as TGTGCCAGTAGTCCCCGGGAGCCCTGGCAGCAGTACTTC. It translates to CASSPREPWQQYF.

This chain links TRBV18 with TRBJ1-1; perhaps TRBD1 as D (5 bases). The length of the CDR3 is 18 residues. CDR1 is KGHSH and CDR2 is LQKENI in the germline V gene. V dropped 1 base and J dropped 0 bases, with 18 bases sitting between them. CDR3 bases: TGTGCCAGCTCACCACTAGTGGGGGGACGGGGTTTGAACACTGAAGCTTTCTTT. Encoded protein: CASSPLVGGRGLNTEAFF.

This clone showed up just once. The CDR3 DNA sequence: TGTGCCAGCAGCTTAAGGTTAAGTAGTGTACAGGTCCAGCCCCAGCATTTT. The encoded protein is CASSLRLSSVQVQPQHF. This chain uses TRBV7-2 with TRBJ1-5; D might be TRBD1 (5 bases). Germline V gene data show CDR1 as SGHTA and CDR2 as FQGNSA. This CDR3 is 17 amino acids long. The germline V and J ends were trimmed by 2 bases and 7 bases, with 21 bases remaining between them.

The chain joins TRBV7-8 to TRBJ1-2, with D possibly being TRBD1 (5 bases). V was clipped by 5 bases and J by 9 bases, with 16 bases between them. This CDR3 is 13 amino acids long. Germline V gene sequence: CDR1 SGHVS, CDR2 FQNEAQ. CDR3 region: CASSLGGDRSYTF. CDR3 coding DNA: TGTGCCAGCAGCCTGGGGGGGGACCGGAGCTACACCTTC.

The gene calls are TRBV3-1 (or the pseudogene TRBV3-2) and TRBJ1-1; D ambiguous. Looked up from germline, CDR1 is LGHDT and CDR2 is YNNKEL (reference sequence). This CDR3 comprises 14 residues. Trimming removed 4 bases from V and 3 bases from J, with 12 bases in between. The CDR3 region is CASSLPGADTEAFF. In DNA form, the CDR3 reads TGTGCCAGCAGCCTCCCGGGAGCGGACACTGAAGCTTTCTTT.

The chain combines TRBV19 with TRBJ2-2; a weak D match, TRBD1 (6 bases). V shed 7 bases and J shed 3 bases, with 18 bases lying between them. In germline, CDR1 is LNHDA, CDR2 SQIVND (reference sequence). The CDR3 contains 16 residues. The CDR3 DNA reads TGTGCCAGTACCCGAATCGGGACACTTGACACCGGGGAGCTGTTTTTT. Translation: CASTRIGTLDTGELFF.